Below are 29 T cell receptor beta chains sequenced from a single sample in a study of spatial heterogeneity in lung cancer. TCRdb processed the 5' RACE reads anew with MiXCR; each CDR3 protein has one entry. This sample has about 52,000 distinct CDR3 sequences, with roughly 8.1% found just once. Time point reported: blood at routine non-recurrence follow-up after resection. Tumor, nontumor lung or frozen PBMC supplied whole RNA that was sequenced unsorted. The sample was PBMCs, taken at follow-up. These receptors all stem from a female donor with early-stage non-small cell lung cancer.

The V and J genes are TRBV11-1 and TRBJ2-7; maybe TRBD1 (6 bases). The CDR3 covers 15 residues. The germline V gene encodes CDR1 SGHAT and CDR2 FQDESV (reference sequence). The ends were cut back, 1 base at V and 4 bases at J, with 14 bases in the middle. CDR3 coding DNA: TGTGCCAGCAGCTTAGGGACAGCAAGACCTTACGAGCAGTACTTC. This translates into CASSLGTARPYEQYF.

The chain uses TRBV7-9 and TRBJ2-3; weak D call: TRBD1 (6 bases). The CDR3 is 13 amino acids. The V gene lost 7 bases and the J gene lost 4 bases, with 12 bases spanning the gap. The germline CDR1 and CDR2 sequences are SEHNR and FQNEAQ (reference sequence). CDR3 region: CASTGQGSDTQYF. In nucleotides, the CDR3 is TGTGCCAGCACTGGGCAGGGGTCAGATACGCAGTATTTT.

The genes are TRBV7-9 and TRBJ2-7, with 7 bases lining up with TRBD1. Trimming removed 3 bases from V and 2 bases from J; junction bases left unmatched: 4. Germline V gene data show CDR1 as SEHNR and CDR2 as FQNEAQ (reference sequence). The CDR3 length is 14 residues. The CDR3 loop reads CASSFTGDTYEQYF. The CDR3 DNA reads TGTGCCAGCAGCTTCACAGGGGACACCTACGAGCAGTACTTC.

The DNA for the CDR3 is TGTGCCAGCAGCTTGCGCGGGGGGGCAAGCTCCTACAATGAGCAGTTCTTC. Its translation is CASSLRGGASSYNEQFF. J is TRBJ2-1 and V is TRBV7-3; the match to TRBD2 covers 9 bases. Germline V gene lookup returns CDR1 SGHTA and CDR2 FQGTGA. The CDR3 length is 17 residues. The junction had 6 bases not matched to a gene; V was cut back by 3 bases and J by 0 bases.

At least ten counts were recorded for this clonotype. V gene TRBV19 combines with J gene TRBJ2-1; D may be TRBD1 (6 bases). Germline V gene sequence: CDR1 LNHDA, CDR2 SQIVND (reference sequence). The CDR3 runs 18 residues. V was shortened by 6 bases and J by 4 bases, with 25 bases between the two germline ends. The DNA of the CDR3 is TGTGCCAGTAGCAGTACTTCCAGGGGAATTTTAGGGTACAATGAGCAGTTCTTC. It specifies CASSSTSRGILGYNEQFF.

This sequence joins TRBV5-6 and TRBJ2-7; D assignment may be TRBD1 or TRBD2 (6 bases each). Germline values: CDR1 SGHDT, CDR2 YYEEEE. The CDR3 extends over 14 amino acids. The V end lost 2 bases, the J end lost 3 bases, and 12 bases lay between the germline ends. The CDR3 nucleotides read TGTGCCAGCAGCTTAGGAGGGGGGCACTACGAGCAGTACTTC. Encoded protein: CASSLGGGHYEQYF. The entire variable domain, with the rest obtained from reference TRBV5-6 and TRBJ2-7, is as follows: DAGVTQSPTHLIKTRGQQVTLRCSPKSGHDTVSWYQQALGQGPQFIFQYYEEEERQRGNFPDRFSGHQFPNYSSELNVNALLLGDSALYLCASSLGGGHYEQYFGPGTRLTVT.

The chain combines TRBV20-1 with TRBJ1-5; D is perhaps TRBD1 (6 bases). From germline, CDR1 is DFQATT and CDR2 SNEGSKA (reference sequence). Deletions cut 1 base from V and 7 bases from J, with 14 bases between. This CDR3 is 14 amino acids long. The CDR3: CSARANRVEQPQHF. The CDR3 nucleotides read TGCAGTGCTAGAGCCAACAGGGTGGAACAGCCCCAGCATTTT.

This clonotype has at least ten counts. The gene calls are TRBV7-6 and TRBJ2-3; TRBD2 aligns across 8 bases. The V segment lost 0 bases and the J segment 6 bases; nucleotides outside the gene matches: 5. This CDR3 has 15 amino acids. CDR1 and CDR2 (germline): SGHVS, FNYEAQ. CDR3 bases: TGTGCCAGCAGCTTAGCGGGGACTAGTTACGATACGCAGTATTTT. Its protein product is CASSLAGTSYDTQYF.

At least ten counts were recorded for this clonotype. The chain is built from TRBV20-1 and TRBJ1-5; 7 nucleotides line up with TRBD1. The trim removed 8 bases at V and 5 bases at J, leaving 9 bases unmatched. This CDR3 comprises 13 residues. Per germline, CDR1 DFQATT and CDR2 SNEGSKA (reference sequence). The DNA for the CDR3 is TGCAGTTACCACAGGGGATGGTATCAGCCCCAGCATTTT. This codes for CSYHRGWYQPQHF.

The sample holds many counts of this clonotype. This chain uses TRBV14 with TRBJ2-7; a possible D gene is TRBD1 (6 bases). Germline V gene lookup returns CDR1 SGHDN and CDR2 FVKESK. Trimming removed 0 bases from V and 5 bases from J, with 11 bases in between. This CDR3 spans 14 amino acids. CDR3 DNA sequence: TGTGCCAGCAGCCAAGACAGGGGATTCGACGAGCAGTACTTC. Encoded protein: CASSQDRGFDEQYF.

This clonotype has just a few counts. The chain recombines TRBV20-1 with TRBJ2-3; TRBD1 agrees at 10 bases. V gave up 2 bases and J gave up 5 bases; unmatched junction bases: 4. The germline CDR1 and CDR2 sequences are DFQATT and SNEGSKA (reference sequence). This CDR3 is built from 14 residues. The CDR3 loop is CSARPGTGVDTQYF. CDR3 bases: TGCAGTGCTAGACCCGGGACAGGGGTAGATACGCAGTATTTT.

This clonotype was found a few times. The rearrangement uses TRBV7-2 and TRBJ2-7; D is uncertain. CDR3 size: 12 residues. The germline gives CDR1 SGHTA, CDR2 FQGNSA. V was shortened by 5 bases and J by 7 bases, with 12 bases between the two germline ends. DNA for the CDR3: TGTGCCAGCAGCCCCCAAGCGTCGGAGCAGTACTTC. Translating it yields CASSPQASEQYF. The full variable domain, in which reference TRBV7-2 and TRBJ2-7 provide the parts outside the CDR3, is GAGVSQSPSNKVTEKGKDVELRCDPISGHTALYWYRQSLGQGLEFLIYFQGNSAPDKSGLPSDRFSAERTGGSVSTLTIQRTQQEDSAVYLCASSPQASEQYFGPGTRLTVT.

In this sample, this clonotype turned up many times. The rearrangement uses TRBV18 and TRBJ1-5, with 11 bases fitting TRBD1. Germline V gene data show CDR1 as KGHSH and CDR2 as LQKENI. With V trimmed by 8 bases and J by 4 bases, 1 base remained unmatched. The CDR3 covers 13 residues. Here the CDR3 reads CASGQGANQPQHF. CDR3 sequence (DNA): TGTGCCAGCGGACAGGGGGCGAATCAGCCCCAGCATTTT. Drawing the rest from reference TRBV18 and TRBJ1-5, the complete variable domain is NAGVMQNPRHLVRRRGQEARLRCSPMKGHSHVYWYRQLPEEGLKFMVYLQKENIIDESGMPKERFSAEFPKEGPSILRIQQVVRGDSAAYFCASGQGANQPQHFGDGTRLSIL.

This chain connects TRBV5-1 to TRBJ1-1; D remains unclear. Trimming took 2 bases from V and 0 from J, leaving 5 bases between them. CDR1 and CDR2 from the germline V gene are SGHRS and YFSETQ. The CDR3 is 13 residues long. This CDR3 reads CASSFELNTEAFF. The CDR3 DNA follows: TGCGCCAGCAGCTTCGAGTTGAACACTGAAGCTTTCTTT.

J is TRBJ2-5 and V is TRBV24-1, with D maybe TRBD2 (6 bases). The CDR3 covers 20 residues. CDR1 and CDR2 from the germline V gene are KGHDR and SFDVKD. Trimming took off 1 base at V and 1 base at J, with 24 bases between the two ends. This chain's CDR3 is CATSDFGARPFGGVQETQYF. CDR3 bases: TGTGCCACCAGTGATTTTGGGGCACGGCCTTTCGGCGGGGTCCAAGAGACCCAGTACTTC.

CDR3 sequence (DNA): TGCAGTGCTGTAGACACTCCTGGCTCCTACAATGAGCAGTTCTTC. Amino acids: CSAVDTPGSYNEQFF. The chain joins TRBV20-1 to TRBJ2-1; D call uncertain. This CDR3 contains 15 residues. Deletions cut 5 bases from V and 0 bases from J, with 14 bases between. Germline CDR1 is DFQATT and CDR2 is SNEGSKA (reference sequence).

This clonotype has more than one count but fewer than ten. This chain uses TRBV7-9 with TRBJ1-2; possible D gene TRBD1, 6 bases. This CDR3 region has 14 residues. Germline loops: CDR1 SEHNR, CDR2 FQNEAQ (reference sequence). V lost 5 bases to trimming and J lost 0 bases, with 10 bases between them. The CDR3 spells CASSQQGANYGYTF. The CDR3 DNA sequence: TGTGCCAGCAGCCAACAGGGAGCTAACTATGGCTACACCTTC.

There are a few counts of this clonotype. Its ends do not fully match the called genes, so a read error is possible. The chain couples TRBV11-1 to TRBJ2-2; D gene ambiguous. Germline assignment: CDR1 SGHAT and CDR2 FQDESV (reference sequence). The CDR3 covers 14 residues. CDR3 sequence reads: CASSSNSNAGELFF. The CDR3 nucleotides read TGTGCCAGCAGCTCGAATTCGAACGCCGGGGAGCTGTTTTTT.

This clonotype was seen a handful of times. This chain links TRBV7-8 with TRBJ1-1; 9 bases map to TRBD1. Germline assignment: CDR1 SGHVS and CDR2 FQNEAQ. Losses at the gene ends were 3 bases for V and 4 bases for J; bases not matched to a gene: 6. This CDR3 contains 15 residues. The CDR3 sequence is CASSFTGGGGTEAFF. CDR3 in DNA: TGTGCCAGCAGCTTTACAGGGGGCGGTGGCACTGAAGCTTTCTTT.

This clonotype has a count of ten or more. The V and J genes are TRBV6-1 and TRBJ2-7; D ambiguous. This CDR3 contains 13 residues. Germline lookup yields CDR1 MNHNS and CDR2 SASEGT. The V end lost 3 bases, the J end lost 4 bases, and 10 bases lay between the germline ends. Here the CDR3 reads CASSEADWYEQYF. The CDR3 bases are TGTGCCAGCAGTGAGGCAGATTGGTACGAGCAGTACTTC.

This clonotype was detected ten times or more. The chain couples TRBV28 to TRBJ2-1; 11 bases line up with TRBD2. Germline CDR1 reads MDHEN; CDR2 reads SYDVKM. The length of the CDR3 is 18 residues. V was pared by 3 bases and J by 6 bases, with 13 bases of the junction left unmatched. The CDR3 bases are TGTGCCAGCAGTTTTAATTGGCTAGCGGGGGGATTCTCCAATGAGCAGTTCTTC. It encodes CASSFNWLAGGFSNEQFF.

This clonotype showed up just a few times. V and J are TRBV9 and TRBJ1-1, with D possibly matching TRBD1 (5 bases). The CDR3 contains 13 residues. CDR1 SGDLS and CDR2 YYNGEE come from the germline V gene. The V end was cut by 2 bases, the J end by 6 bases, with 11 bases between. The CDR3 DNA reads as TGTGCCAGCAGCGTGACCCTGGGGGCTGAAGCTTTCTTT. It yields the protein CASSVTLGAEAFF.

The chain joins TRBV20-1 to TRBJ1-1, with TRBD1 matching 8 bases. The J segment lost 5 bases and the V segment lost 2 bases, leaving 7 bases of the junction unmatched. Germline V gene data show CDR1 as DFQATT and CDR2 as SNEGSKA (reference sequence). This CDR3 contains 14 residues. CDR3 in amino acids: CSARSQGAQTEAFF. CDR3 sequence (DNA): TGCAGTGCTAGATCCCAGGGGGCACAAACTGAAGCTTTCTTT.

As concerns this clonotype: A much larger clone differs from this one at a single base, so this may be a read error. The conserved final phenylalanine or tryptophan is absent from the CDR3, which likely points to a read error. The chain recombines TRBV3-1 with TRBJ2-7; TRBD2 might be the D (5 bases). The CDR3 totals 14 residues. The V gene lost 4 bases and the J gene lost 3 bases, with 13 bases spanning the gap. Germline CDR1 is LGHDT and CDR2 is YNNKEL (reference sequence). The CDR3 nucleotides are TGTGCCAGCAGCCCGTGGGGAGAGGGCTACGAGCAGTACCTC. It is translated as CASSPWGEGYEQYL.

This rearrangement joins TRBV19 to TRBJ1-1; D is unclear. The CDR3 is made up of 11 amino acids. V was clipped by 7 bases and J by 1 base, with 4 bases between them. Looked up from germline, CDR1 is LNHDA and CDR2 is SQIVND (reference sequence). The CDR3 nucleotides read TGTGCCAGTAAAGAGAACACTGAAGCTTTCTTT. Translating it yields CASKENTEAFF.

This clonotype was seen many times. This sequence joins TRBV7-2 and TRBJ1-1, with TRBD1 as a possible D gene (6 bases). The germline V and J ends were trimmed by 2 bases and 4 bases, with 11 bases remaining between them. Germline CDR1 and CDR2: SGHTA and FQGNSA. The length of the CDR3 is 14 residues. The CDR3 DNA is TGTGCCAGCAGCTTACAGGGGACGGGCACTGAAGCTTTCTTT. Translation: CASSLQGTGTEAFF.

Many counts were recorded for this clonotype. The chain recombines TRBV7-2 with TRBJ2-5; 7 bases map to TRBD2. After removal of 1 base from V and 1 base from J, the junction contained 3 bases not matched to a gene. The CDR3 is made up of 15 amino acids. The germline gives CDR1 SGHTA, CDR2 FQGNSA. CDR3 DNA: TGTGCCAGCAGCTTAGGAAGCGGGGTCCAAGAGACCCAGTACTTC. Translating gives CASSLGSGVQETQYF.

This clonotype was found many times. This chain joins TRBV12-3 or TRBV12-4 and TRBJ2-3; D remains unclear. V lost 4 bases, J lost 6 bases, and 14 bases lay in between. CDR3 length: 14 residues. This CDR3 reads CASSSDSTRDTQYF. CDR3 in DNA: TGTGCCAGCAGTTCAGACTCGACGAGGGATACGCAGTATTTT.

This clonotype was recorded a few times. The V gene is TRBV7-2, the J gene TRBJ2-7, with 12 bases identical to TRBD2. This CDR3 contains 15 residues. The ends lost 3 bases at V and 6 bases at J; junction bases unmatched: 6. Per germline, CDR1 SGHTA and CDR2 FQGNSA. The CDR3 loop is CASSLGGTSGSEQYF. CDR3 coding DNA: TGTGCCAGCAGCTTGGGAGGGACTAGCGGGTCCGAGCAGTACTTC.